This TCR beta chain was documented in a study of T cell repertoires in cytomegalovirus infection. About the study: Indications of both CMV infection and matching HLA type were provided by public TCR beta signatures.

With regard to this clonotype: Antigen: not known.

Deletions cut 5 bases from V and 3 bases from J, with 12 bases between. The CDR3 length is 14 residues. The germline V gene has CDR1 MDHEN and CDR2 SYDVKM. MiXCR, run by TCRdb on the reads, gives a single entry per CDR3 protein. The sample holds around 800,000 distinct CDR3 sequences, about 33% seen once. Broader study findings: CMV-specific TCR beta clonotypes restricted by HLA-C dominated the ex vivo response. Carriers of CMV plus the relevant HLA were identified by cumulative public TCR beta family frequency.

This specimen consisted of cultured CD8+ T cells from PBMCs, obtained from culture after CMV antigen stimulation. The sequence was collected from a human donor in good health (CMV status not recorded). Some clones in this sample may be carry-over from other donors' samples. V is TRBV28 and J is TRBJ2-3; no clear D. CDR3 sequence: CASSITDRTDTQYF. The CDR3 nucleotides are TGTGCCAGCAGTATAACGGATCGAACAGATACGCAGTATTTT.